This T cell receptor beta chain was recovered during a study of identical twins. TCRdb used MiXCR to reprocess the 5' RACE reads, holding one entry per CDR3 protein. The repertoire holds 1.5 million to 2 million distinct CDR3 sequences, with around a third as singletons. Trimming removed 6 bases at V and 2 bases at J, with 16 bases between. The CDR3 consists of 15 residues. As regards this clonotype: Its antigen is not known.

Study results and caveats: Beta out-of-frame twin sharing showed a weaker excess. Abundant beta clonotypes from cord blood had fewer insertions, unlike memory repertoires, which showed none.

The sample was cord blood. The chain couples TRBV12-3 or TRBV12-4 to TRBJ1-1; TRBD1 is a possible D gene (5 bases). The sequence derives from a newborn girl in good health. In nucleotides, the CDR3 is TGTGCCAGCAGCCCCCGGCGGGACCTCAACACTGAAGCTTTCTTT. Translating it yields CASSPRRDLNTEAFF.